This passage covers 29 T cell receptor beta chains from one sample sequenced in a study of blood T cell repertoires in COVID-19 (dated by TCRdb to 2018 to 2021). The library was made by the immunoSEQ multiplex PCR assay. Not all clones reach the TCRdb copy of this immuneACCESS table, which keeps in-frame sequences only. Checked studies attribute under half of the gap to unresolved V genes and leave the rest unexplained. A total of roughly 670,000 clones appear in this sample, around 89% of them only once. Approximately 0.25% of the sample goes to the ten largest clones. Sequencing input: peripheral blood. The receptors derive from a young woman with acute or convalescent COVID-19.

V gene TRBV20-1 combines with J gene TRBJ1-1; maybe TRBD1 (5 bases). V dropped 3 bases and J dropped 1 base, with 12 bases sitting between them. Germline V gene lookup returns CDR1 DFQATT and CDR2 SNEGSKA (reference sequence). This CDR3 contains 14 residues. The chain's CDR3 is CSASIWGPNTEAFF. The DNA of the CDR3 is TGCAGTGCTAGTATCTGGGGCCCGAACACTGAAGCTTTCTTT.

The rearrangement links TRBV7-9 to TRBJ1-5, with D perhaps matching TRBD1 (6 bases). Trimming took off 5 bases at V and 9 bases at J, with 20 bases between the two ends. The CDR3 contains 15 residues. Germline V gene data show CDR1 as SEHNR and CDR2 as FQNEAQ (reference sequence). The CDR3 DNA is TGTGCCAGCAGCCCAAGGACAGCTGTTTCAGGGCCCCAGCATTTT. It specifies CASSPRTAVSGPQHF.

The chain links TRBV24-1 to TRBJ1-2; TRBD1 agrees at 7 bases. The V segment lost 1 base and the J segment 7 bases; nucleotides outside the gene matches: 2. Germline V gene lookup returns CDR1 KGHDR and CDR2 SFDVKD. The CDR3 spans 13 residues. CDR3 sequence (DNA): TGTGCCACCAGTGATTTCGCAGGGGGTGGCTACACCTTC. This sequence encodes CATSDFAGGGYTF.

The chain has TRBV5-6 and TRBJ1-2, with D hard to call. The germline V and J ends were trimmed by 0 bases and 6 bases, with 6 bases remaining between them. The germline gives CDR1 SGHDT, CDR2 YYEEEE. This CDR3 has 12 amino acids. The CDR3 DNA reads TGTGCCAGCAGCTTGGGGGCCGATGGCTACACCTTC. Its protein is CASSLGADGYTF.

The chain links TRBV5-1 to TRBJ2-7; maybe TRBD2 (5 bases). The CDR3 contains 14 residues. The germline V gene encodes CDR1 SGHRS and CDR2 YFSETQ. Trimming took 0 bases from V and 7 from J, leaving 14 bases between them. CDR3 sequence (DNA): TGCGCCAGCAGCTTGGACAGAACCTCGGGGGAGCAGTACTTC. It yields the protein CASSLDRTSGEQYF.

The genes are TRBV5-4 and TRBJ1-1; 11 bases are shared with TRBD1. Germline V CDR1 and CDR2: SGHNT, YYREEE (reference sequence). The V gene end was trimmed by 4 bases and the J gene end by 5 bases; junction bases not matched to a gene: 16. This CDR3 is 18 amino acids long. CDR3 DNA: TGTGCCAGCAGCCGTCTTATTACGGGACAGGGGGTACGTACTGAAGCTTTCTTT. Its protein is CASSRLITGQGVRTEAFF.

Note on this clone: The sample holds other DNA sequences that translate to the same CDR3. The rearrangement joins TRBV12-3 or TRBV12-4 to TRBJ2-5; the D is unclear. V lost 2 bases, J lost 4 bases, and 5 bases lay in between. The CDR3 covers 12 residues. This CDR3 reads CASSLTGETQYF. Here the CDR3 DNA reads TGTGCCAGCAGTTTAACGGGAGAGACCCAGTACTTC.

This CDR3 reads CASGSYLGGTGANVLTF. The DNA for the CDR3 is TGTGCTAGTGGTTCCTACCTTGGGGGGACTGGGGCCAACGTCCTGACTTTC. This sequence joins TRBV12-5 and TRBJ2-6; a possible D gene is TRBD2 (6 bases). Germline lookup yields CDR1 LGHNT and CDR2 FRNRAP. This CDR3 contains 17 residues. Trimming shortened V by 4 bases and J by 2 bases, and 15 bases separated the two germline ends.

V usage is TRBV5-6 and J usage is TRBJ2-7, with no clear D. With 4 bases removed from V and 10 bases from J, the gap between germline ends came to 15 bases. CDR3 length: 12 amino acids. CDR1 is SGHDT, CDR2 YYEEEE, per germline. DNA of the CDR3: TGTGCCAGCAGCCGTGGGCTGTCCCGTCAGTACTTC. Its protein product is CASSRGLSRQYF.

The CDR3 here is CSVEPGTGTTGKTQYF. The CDR3 region has the DNA TGCAGCGTTGAGCCAGGGACAGGGACGACCGGAAAGACCCAGTACTTC. J is TRBJ2-5 and V is TRBV29-1, with 9 bases that match TRBD1. Trimming at V came to 3 bases and at J to 6 bases, leaving 14 bases not matched to a gene. Germline CDR1 reads SQVTM; CDR2 reads ANQGSEA. There are 16 residues in the CDR3.

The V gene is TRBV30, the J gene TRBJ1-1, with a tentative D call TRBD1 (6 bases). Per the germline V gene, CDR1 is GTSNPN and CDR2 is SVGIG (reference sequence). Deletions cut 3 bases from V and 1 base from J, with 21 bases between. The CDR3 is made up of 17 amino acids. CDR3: CAWRGYDRRTPNTEAFF. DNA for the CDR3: TGTGCCTGGAGAGGCTACGACAGGCGAACACCGAACACTGAAGCTTTCTTT. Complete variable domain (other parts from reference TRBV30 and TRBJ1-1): SQTIHQWPATLVQPVGSPLSLECTVEGTSNPNLYWYRQAAGRGLQLLFYSVGIGQISSEVPQNLSASRPQDRQFILSSKKLLLSDSGFYLCAWRGYDRRTPNTEAFFGQGTRLTVV.

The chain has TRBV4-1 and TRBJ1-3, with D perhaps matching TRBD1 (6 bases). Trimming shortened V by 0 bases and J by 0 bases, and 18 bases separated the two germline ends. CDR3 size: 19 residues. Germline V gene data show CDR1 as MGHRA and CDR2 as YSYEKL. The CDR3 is CASSQDWGGDTNSGNTIYF. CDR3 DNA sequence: TGCGCCAGCAGCCAAGATTGGGGGGGGGACACCAACTCTGGAAACACCATATATTTT.

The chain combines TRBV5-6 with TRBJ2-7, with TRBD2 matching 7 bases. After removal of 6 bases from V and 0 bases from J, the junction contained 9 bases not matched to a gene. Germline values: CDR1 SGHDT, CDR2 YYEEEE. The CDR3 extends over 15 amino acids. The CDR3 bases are TGTGCCAGCACCCAACTAGCGCCTAGCTCCTACGAGCAGTACTTC. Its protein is CASTQLAPSSYEQYF.

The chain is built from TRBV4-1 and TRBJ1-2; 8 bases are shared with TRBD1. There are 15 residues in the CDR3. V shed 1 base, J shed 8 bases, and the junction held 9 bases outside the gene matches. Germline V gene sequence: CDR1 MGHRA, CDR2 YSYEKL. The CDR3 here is CASSQGAQGAQGYTF. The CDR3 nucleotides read TGCGCCAGCAGCCAAGGGGCCCAGGGGGCGCAGGGCTACACCTTC.

This chain's CDR3 is CASSGERGGQDTQYF. CDR3 nucleotide sequence: TGCGCCAGCTCCGGGGAGCGGGGGGGGCAAGATACGCAGTATTTT. The chain couples TRBV5-1 to TRBJ2-3; the match to TRBD2 covers 10 bases. This CDR3 comprises 15 residues. Germline V gives CDR1 SGHRS, CDR2 YFSETQ. The V gene end was trimmed by 7 bases and the J gene end by 5 bases; junction bases not matched to a gene: 10.

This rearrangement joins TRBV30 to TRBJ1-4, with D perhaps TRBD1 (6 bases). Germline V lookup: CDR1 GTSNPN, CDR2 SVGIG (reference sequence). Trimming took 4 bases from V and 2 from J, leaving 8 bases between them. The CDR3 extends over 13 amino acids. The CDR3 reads CAWNRVTNEKLFF. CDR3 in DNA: TGTGCCTGGAACAGGGTCACTAATGAAAAACTGTTTTTT.

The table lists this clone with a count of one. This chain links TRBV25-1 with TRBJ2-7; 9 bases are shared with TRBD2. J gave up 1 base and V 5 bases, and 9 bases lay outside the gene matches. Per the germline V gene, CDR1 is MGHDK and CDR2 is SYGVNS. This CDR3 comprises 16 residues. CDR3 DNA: TGTGCCAGCAGTCCCCTCCTAGCGGGGCCTTCCTACGAGCAGTACTTC. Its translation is CASSPLLAGPSYEQYF.

The CDR3 is CASMGTGGPSSGANVLTF. The CDR3 DNA reads TGTGCCAGCATGGGGACGGGGGGCCCCAGCTCTGGGGCCAACGTCCTGACTTTC. The chain employs TRBV2 and TRBJ2-6; possibly TRBD2 for D (7 bases). CDR3 length equals 18 residues. The V end was cut by 7 bases, the J end by 0 bases, with 19 bases between. The germline gives CDR1 SNHLY, CDR2 FYNNEI.

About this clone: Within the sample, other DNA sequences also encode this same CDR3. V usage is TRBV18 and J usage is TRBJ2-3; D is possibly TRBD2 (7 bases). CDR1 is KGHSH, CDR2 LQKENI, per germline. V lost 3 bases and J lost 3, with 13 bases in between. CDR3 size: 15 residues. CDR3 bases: TGTGCCAGCTCACCTGGGGGGGCTGGGACAGATACGCAGTATTTT. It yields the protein CASSPGGAGTDTQYF.

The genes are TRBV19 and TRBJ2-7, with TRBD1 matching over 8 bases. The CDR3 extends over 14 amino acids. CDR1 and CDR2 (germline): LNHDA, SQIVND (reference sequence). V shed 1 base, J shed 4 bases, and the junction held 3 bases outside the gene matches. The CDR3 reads CASSIGRTGYEQYF. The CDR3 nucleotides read TGTGCCAGTAGTATAGGAAGGACAGGGTACGAGCAGTACTTC.

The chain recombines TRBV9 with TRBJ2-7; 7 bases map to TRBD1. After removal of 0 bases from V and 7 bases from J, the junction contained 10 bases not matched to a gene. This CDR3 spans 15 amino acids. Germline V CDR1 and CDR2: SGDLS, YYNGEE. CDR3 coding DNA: TGTGCCAGCAGCGTAGACCCCCGACAGGGCGGGGAGCAGTACTTC. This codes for CASSVDPRQGGEQYF.

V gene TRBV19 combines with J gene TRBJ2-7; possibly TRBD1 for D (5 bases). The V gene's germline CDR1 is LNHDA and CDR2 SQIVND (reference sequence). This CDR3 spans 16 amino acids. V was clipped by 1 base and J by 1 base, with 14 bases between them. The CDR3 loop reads CASSIGTGGISYEQYF. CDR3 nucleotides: TGTGCCAGTAGTATAGGTACAGGTGGGATTTCCTACGAGCAGTACTTC. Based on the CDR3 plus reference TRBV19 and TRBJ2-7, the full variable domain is DGGITQSPKYLFRKEGQNVTLSCEQNLNHDAMYWYRQDPGQGLRLIYYSQIVNDFQKGDIAEGYSVSREKKESFPLTVTSAQKNPTAFYLCASSIGTGGISYEQYFGPGTRLTVT.

The CDR3 sequence is CASSLDRAHEQYF. The DNA of the CDR3 is TGTGCCAGCAGCCTGGACAGGGCTCACGAGCAGTACTTC. This sequence joins TRBV11-2 and TRBJ2-7; 8 nucleotides agree with TRBD1. This CDR3 contains 13 residues. CDR1 and CDR2 (germline): SGHAT, FQNNGV. V trimming: 5 bases; J trimming: 5 bases; junction bases outside the gene matches: 5.

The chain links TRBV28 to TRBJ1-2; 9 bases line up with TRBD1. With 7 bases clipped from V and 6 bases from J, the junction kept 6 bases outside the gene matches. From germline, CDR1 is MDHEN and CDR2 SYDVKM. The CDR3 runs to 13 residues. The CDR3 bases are TGTGCCAGCACTAATGACAGGGGGAATGGCTACACCTTC. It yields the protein CASTNDRGNGYTF.

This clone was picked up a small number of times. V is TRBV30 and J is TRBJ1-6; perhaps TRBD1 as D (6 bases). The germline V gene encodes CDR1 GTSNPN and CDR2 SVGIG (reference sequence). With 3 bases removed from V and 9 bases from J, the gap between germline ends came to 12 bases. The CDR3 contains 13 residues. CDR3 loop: CAWRDSLSSPLHF. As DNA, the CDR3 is TGTGCCTGGAGGGACAGTTTATCTTCACCCCTCCACTTT.

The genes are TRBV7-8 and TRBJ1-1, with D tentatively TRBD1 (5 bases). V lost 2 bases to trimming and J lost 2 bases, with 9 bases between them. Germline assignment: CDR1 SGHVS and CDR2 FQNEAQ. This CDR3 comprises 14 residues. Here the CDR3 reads CASSLRQINTEAFF. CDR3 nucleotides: TGTGCCAGCAGCTTAAGACAGATAAACACTGAAGCTTTCTTT. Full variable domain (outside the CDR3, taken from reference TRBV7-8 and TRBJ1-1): GAGVSQSPRYKVAKRGQDVALRCDPISGHVSLFWYQQALGQGPEFLTYFQNEAQLDKSGLPSDRFFAERPEGSVSTLKIQRTQQEDSAVYLCASSLRQINTEAFFGQGTRLTVV.

CDR3 region: CASSYSQVLPIYGYTF. CDR3 in DNA: TGTGCCAGCAGTTATTCCCAGGTCCTTCCAATTTATGGCTACACCTTC. The chain has TRBV6-5 and TRBJ1-2; no definite D call. V was cut by 3 bases and J by 5 bases, with 19 bases left in between. The CDR3 covers 16 residues. Germline CDR1 reads MNHEY; CDR2 reads SVGAGI.

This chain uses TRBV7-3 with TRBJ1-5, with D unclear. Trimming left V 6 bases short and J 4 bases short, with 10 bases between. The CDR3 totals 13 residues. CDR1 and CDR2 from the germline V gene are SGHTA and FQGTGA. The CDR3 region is CASSASRNQPQHF. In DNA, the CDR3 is TGTGCCAGCAGTGCGTCTAGAAATCAGCCCCAGCATTTT.

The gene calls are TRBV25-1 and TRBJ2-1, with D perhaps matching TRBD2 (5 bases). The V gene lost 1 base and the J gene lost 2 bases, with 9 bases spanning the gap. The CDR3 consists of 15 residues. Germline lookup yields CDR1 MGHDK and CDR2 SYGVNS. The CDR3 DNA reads TGTGCCAGCAGTGAATCACTGGGAGCCTACAATGAGCAGTTCTTC. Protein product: CASSESLGAYNEQFF.